This T cell receptor (beta chain) was identified during a study of beta chain features in type 1 diabetes. Regarding the study as a whole: Type 1 diabetes patients showed a moderate but significant shortening of TCRB CDR3s in all four CD4+ subsets. There was a possibility that cDNA sequencing over-represented cells with high TCR expression.

Expressed TCRB transcripts were sequenced after all isolated RNA was converted to cDNA. TCRdb keeps only in-frame clones here, not all; method: immunoSEQ multiplex PCR. The sample carries roughly 150,000 clones, approximately 10% recorded once. Germline V lookup: CDR1 SGHRS, CDR2 YFSETQ. With 2 bases clipped from V and 0 bases from J, the junction kept 4 bases outside the gene matches. This CDR3 is built from 17 residues. About this clone: Its antigen is not known.

Sequencing used central memory CD4+ T cells from blood. The chain employs TRBV5-1 and TRBJ2-2; 10 bases map to TRBD2. This TCR came from a woman younger than 45 with type 1 diabetes. In DNA, the CDR3 is TGCGCCAGCAGCTTACTCGGACTAGCGGCGAACACCGGGGAGCTGTTTTTT. It yields the protein CASSLLGLAANTGELFF.